Described below is a single TCR beta chain sequence and its context. Its antigen is currently unknown. The data were taken from a study of shared clonotypes between healthy human individuals. Study-level results: Sharing across a handful of donors was seen in around 5% of naive CD4 clonotypes.

This CDR3 comprises 17 residues. The germline CDR1 and CDR2 sequences are MNHEY and SMNVEV (reference sequence). Trimming took 4 bases from V and 3 from J; bases not matched to a gene: 13. Naive CD8 cells lacked CD45RO and underwent positive selection for CCR7, leaving out terminally differentiated effector memory CD45RA+ cells. The test was conducted at deep level. Each sorted subset replicate got 200 ng genomic DNA, 25,000 to 35,000 genomes. Only in-frame clones appear in the TCRdb table, and some are missing; sequencing was by immunoSEQ multiplex PCR. Among just over 2,000,000 clones listed, about 95% were seen once.

Sequencing was performed on naive CD8+ T cells sorted from blood. This TCR derives from a man between 18 and 29 years old in good health. This rearrangement joins TRBV27 to TRBJ2-5; 8 bases map to TRBD1. CDR3 DNA: TGTGCCAGCAGTTCCCTCCCGATCGGGACAGGAGAAGAGACCCAGTACTTC. Its translation is CASSSLPIGTGEETQYF.